Listed here are 2 T cell receptor beta chains from one sample, sequenced in a study of blood T cell repertoires in COVID-19. Profiling relied on immunoSEQ multiplex PCR, and the TCRdb table lists in-frame clones only, not all of them. The data show 150,000 to 200,000 clones, roughly 80% seen once. What was sequenced was PBMCs or T cells enriched from blood (not recorded which). The receptors were gathered from a man in his fifties or sixties who had recovered from COVID-19.

CDR3 DNA sequence: TGTGCCAGCAGTTTAACGGGGTACCAGCAGTACTTC. Translation gives CASSLTGYQQYF. V is TRBV28 and J is TRBJ2-7; D is perhaps TRBD2 (5 bases). The CDR3 has 12 amino acids. CDR1 and CDR2 from the germline V gene are MDHEN and SYDVKM. V was trimmed by 2 bases and J by 8 bases, leaving 10 bases between them. The entire variable domain, with the rest obtained from reference TRBV28 and TRBJ2-7, is as follows: DVKVTQSSRYLVKRTGEKVFLECVQDMDHENMFWYRQDPGLGLRLIYFSYDVKMKEKGDIPEGYSVSREKKERFSLILESASTNQTSMYLCASSLTGYQQYFGPGTRLTVT.

The J gene is TRBJ1-4, the V gene TRBV19; D remains unclear. The CDR3 is 15 residues long. Germline values: CDR1 LNHDA, CDR2 SQIVND (reference sequence). Trimming cost V 2 bases and J 8 bases, with 15 bases left between them. Here the CDR3 DNA reads TGTGCCAGTAGTATACCAGGCGCATTAGGAGAAAAACTGTTTTTT. Protein: CASSIPGALGEKLFF.